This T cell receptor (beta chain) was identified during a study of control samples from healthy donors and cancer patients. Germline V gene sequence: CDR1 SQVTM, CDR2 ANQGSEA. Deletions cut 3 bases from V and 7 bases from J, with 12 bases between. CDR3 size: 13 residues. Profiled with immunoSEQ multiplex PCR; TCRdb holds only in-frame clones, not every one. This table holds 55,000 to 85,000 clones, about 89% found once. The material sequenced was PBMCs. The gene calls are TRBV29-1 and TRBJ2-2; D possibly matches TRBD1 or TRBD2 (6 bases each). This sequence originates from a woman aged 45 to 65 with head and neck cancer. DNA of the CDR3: TGCAGCGTTGATTTGGGGGGCGACGGGGAGCTGTTTTTT. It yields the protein CSVDLGGDGELFF.